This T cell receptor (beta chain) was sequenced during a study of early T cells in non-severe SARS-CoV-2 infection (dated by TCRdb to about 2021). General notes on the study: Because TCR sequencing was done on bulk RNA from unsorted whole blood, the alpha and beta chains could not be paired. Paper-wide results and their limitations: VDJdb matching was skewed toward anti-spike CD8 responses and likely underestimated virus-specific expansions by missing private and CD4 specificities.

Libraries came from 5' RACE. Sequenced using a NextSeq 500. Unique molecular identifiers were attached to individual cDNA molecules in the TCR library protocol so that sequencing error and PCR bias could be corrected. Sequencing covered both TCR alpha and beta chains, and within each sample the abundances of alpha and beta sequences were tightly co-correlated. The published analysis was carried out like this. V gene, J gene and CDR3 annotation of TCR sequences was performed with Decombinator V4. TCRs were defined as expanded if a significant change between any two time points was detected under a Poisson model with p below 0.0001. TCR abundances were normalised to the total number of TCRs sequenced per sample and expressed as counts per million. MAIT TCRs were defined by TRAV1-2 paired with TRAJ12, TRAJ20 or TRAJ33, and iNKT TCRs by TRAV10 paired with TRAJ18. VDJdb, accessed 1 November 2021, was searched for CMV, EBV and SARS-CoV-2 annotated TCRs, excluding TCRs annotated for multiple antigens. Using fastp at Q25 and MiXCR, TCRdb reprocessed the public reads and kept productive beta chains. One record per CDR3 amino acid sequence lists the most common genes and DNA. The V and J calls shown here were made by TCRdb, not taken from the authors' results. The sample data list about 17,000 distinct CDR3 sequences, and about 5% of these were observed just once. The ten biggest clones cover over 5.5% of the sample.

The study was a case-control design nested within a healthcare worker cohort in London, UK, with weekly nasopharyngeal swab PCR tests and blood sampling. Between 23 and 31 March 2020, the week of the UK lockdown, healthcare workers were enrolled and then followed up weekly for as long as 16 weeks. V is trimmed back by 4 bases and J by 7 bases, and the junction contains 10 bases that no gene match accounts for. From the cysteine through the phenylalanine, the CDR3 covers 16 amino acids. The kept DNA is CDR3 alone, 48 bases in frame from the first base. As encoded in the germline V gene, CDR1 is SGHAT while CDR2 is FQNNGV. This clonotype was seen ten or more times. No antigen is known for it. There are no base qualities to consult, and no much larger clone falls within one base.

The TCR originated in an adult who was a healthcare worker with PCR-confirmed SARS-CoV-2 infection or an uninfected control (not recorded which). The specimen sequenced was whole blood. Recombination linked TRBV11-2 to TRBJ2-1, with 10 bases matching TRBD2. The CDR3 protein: CASSSERAGGRNEQFF. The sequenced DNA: TGTGCCAGCAGCTCGGAAAGAGCGGGAGGGAGGAATGAGCAGTTCTTC.